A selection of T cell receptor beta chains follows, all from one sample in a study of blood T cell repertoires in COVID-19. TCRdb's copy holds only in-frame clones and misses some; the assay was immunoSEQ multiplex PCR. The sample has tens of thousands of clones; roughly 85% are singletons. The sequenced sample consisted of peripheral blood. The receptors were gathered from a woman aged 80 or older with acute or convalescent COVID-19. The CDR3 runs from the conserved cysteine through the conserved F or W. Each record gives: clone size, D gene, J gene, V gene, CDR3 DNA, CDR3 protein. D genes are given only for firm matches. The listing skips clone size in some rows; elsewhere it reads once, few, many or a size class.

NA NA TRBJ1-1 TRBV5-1 TGCGCCAGCAGCTTGGCCGTGACAGAAGAAGCTTTCTTT CASSLAVTEEAFF
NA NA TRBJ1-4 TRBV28 TGTGCCAGCAGCACAACTAATGAAAAACTGTTTTTT CASSTTNEKLFF
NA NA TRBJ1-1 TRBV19 TGTGCCAGTAGTTTTCGGACTTACACTGAAGCTTTCTTT CASSFRTYTEAFF
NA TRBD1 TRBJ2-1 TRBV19 TGTGCCAGTAGTAAGGGGGCGGTAGATATTGAGCAGTTCTTC CASSKGAVDIEQFF
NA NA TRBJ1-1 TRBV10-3 TGTGCCATCGGGGGGGGTTTGAACACTGAAGCTTTCTTT CAIGGGLNTEAFF
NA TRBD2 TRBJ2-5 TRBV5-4 TGTGCCAGCAGCTCGGGGCCTTGGATGGCTAGCGGGGGGTCAGAGACCCAGTACTTC CASSSGPWMASGGSETQYF
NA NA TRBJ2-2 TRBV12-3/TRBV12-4 TGTGCCAGCAGTTTTGCCTATGAAAACTTGTTTTTT CASSFAYENLFF
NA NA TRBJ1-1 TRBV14 TGTGCCAGCAGCCAAGGGCCGGGATCAGAAGCTTTCTTT CASSQGPGSEAFF
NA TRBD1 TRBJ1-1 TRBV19 TGTGCCAGTAGGTGGGACAGGGGGACTGAAGCTTTCTTT CASRWDRGTEAFF
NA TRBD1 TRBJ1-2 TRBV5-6 TGTGCCAGCAGCTTAGTCTCAGGGGGTCATTATGGCTACACCTTC CASSLVSGGHYGYTF
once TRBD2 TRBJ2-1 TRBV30 TGTGCCTGGAGCCAGACTAGCGGGAGGAATGAGCAGTTCTTC CAWSQTSGRNEQFF
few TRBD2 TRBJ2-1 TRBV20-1 TGCAGTGCTAGTGACTGGGGAGGGACTGGCTCCTACAATGAGCAGTTCTTC CSASDWGGTGSYNEQFF
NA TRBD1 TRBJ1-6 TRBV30 TGTGCCTGGACTAAAGGGACAGCGGTGGCACCCCTCCACTTT CAWTKGTAVAPLHF
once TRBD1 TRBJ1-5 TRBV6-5 TGTGCCACCATAGGACAGGGTTTCCAGCCCCAGCATTTT CATIGQGFQPQHF
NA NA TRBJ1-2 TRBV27 TGTGCCAGCAGTTCAGGAGGATATGGCTACACCTTC CASSSGGYGYTF
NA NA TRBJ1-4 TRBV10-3 TGTGCCATCAGTGAGTCGAGGGGGACTAATGAAAAACTGTTTTTT CAISESRGTNEKLFF
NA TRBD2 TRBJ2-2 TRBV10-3 TGTGCCACGACGGGGACTAGCGGGGGGAACACCGGGGAGCTGTTTTTT CATTGTSGGNTGELFF
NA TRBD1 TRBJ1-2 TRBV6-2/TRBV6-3 TGTGCCAGCAGCCGGGACAGTTCCGGCTACACCTTC CASSRDSSGYTF
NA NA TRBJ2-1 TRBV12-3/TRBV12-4 TGTGCCAGCAGTTTTCCGGGATACAATGAGCAGTTCTTC CASSFPGYNEQFF
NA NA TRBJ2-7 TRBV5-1 TGCGCCAGCAATAGGGGCGGGGACTACGAGCAGTACTTC CASNRGGDYEQYF
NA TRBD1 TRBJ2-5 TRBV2 TGTGCCAGCAGAGGCGGCCTGACAGGGGCCCAAGAGACCCAGTACTTC CASRGGLTGAQETQYF
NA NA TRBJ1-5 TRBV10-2 TGCGCCAGTACAGGGATGGGCAATCAGCCCCAGCATTTT CASTGMGNQPQHF
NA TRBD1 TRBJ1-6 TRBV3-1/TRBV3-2 TGTGCCAGCAGTCACGACAGGGGTACTTCACCCCTCCACTTT CASSHDRGTSPLHF
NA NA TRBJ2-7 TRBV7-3 TGTGCCAGCAGCTTATTCGCCGGGAGCGAGCAGTACTTC CASSLFAGSEQYF
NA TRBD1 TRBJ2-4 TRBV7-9 TGTGCCAGCAGCTCGACAGGGGGCGAAAACATTCAGTACTTC CASSSTGGENIQYF
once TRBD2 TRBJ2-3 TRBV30 TGTGCCTGGAGGAGGGGACTAGCGGGAGCAGATACGCAGTATTTT CAWRRGLAGADTQYF
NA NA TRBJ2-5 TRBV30 TGTGCCTGGAGCCTGGACAGATACCAAGAGACCCAGTACTTC CAWSLDRYQETQYF